Below are 13 T cell receptor beta chains sequenced from a single sample in a study of vaccination effects on CD4 cells after COVID-19. Expansion of antigen-specific CD4+ T cells with viral peptide pools was carried out by the ViraFEST assay before sequencing. With approximately 10 days of culture completed, CD4+ T cells were isolated. Each vaccine recipient was nucleocapsid antibody negative and had no prior SARS-CoV-2 infection. No cognate antigen is known for these TCRs. Only in-frame clones appear in the TCRdb table, and some are missing; sequencing was by immunoSEQ multiplex PCR. The profile shows approximately 50,000 clones, about four fifths of them singletons. Sequenced here: CD4+ T cells from PBMCs cultured with HCoV-OC43 spike peptides, sampled before COVID-19 vaccination. The sample's subset: HCoV-OC43 spike overlapping peptide pool stimulation. These receptor sequences come from a human donor who received a COVID-19 vaccine.

The chain carries TRBV28 and TRBJ1-2; possibly TRBD1 for D (5 bases). With 6 bases removed from V and 6 bases from J, the gap between germline ends came to 14 bases. CDR1 is MDHEN and CDR2 is SYDVKM in the germline V gene. The CDR3 is made up of 13 amino acids. This chain's CDR3 is CASSNRLFNGYTF. The CDR3 nucleotides read TGTGCCAGCAGCAACAGGCTTTTTAATGGCTACACCTTC.

The genes are TRBV19 and TRBJ1-2, with TRBD1 matching over 11 bases. This CDR3 spans 15 amino acids. The ends lost 2 bases at V and 4 bases at J; junction bases unmatched: 3. CDR1 is LNHDA and CDR2 is SQIVND in the germline V gene (reference sequence). The CDR3 loop reads CASSITGQGVYGYTF. In nucleotides, the CDR3 is TGTGCCAGTAGTATAACGGGACAGGGGGTCTATGGCTACACCTTC.

V usage is TRBV6-6 and J usage is TRBJ2-5; a weak D match, TRBD1 (6 bases). This CDR3 region has 15 residues. Trimming removed 3 bases from V and 4 bases from J, with 15 bases in between. CDR1 and CDR2 from the germline V gene are MNHNY and SVGAGI (reference sequence). The CDR3 spells CASSYGGDTLETQYF. The CDR3 region has the DNA TGTGCCAGCAGTTATGGTGGGGACACATTAGAGACCCAGTACTTC.

CDR3 sequence (DNA): TGTGCCAGCAGCAAAGAAGAAACTGAAGCTTTCTTT. Residues: CASSKEETEAFF. This rearrangement joins TRBV21-1 to TRBJ1-1. TRBV21-1 is assigned pseudogene status. The CDR3 has 12 residues.

V and J are TRBV11-3 and TRBJ1-1, with D perhaps matching TRBD1 (6 bases). Germline V gene data show CDR1 as SGHNT and CDR2 as YENEEA. The CDR3 extends over 16 amino acids. The V end was cut by 1 base, the J end by 0 bases, with 12 bases between. Here the CDR3 reads CASSLGKQGMNTEAFF. CDR3 DNA: TGTGCCAGCAGCTTAGGCAAACAGGGCATGAACACTGAAGCTTTCTTT. Drawing the rest from reference TRBV11-3 and TRBJ1-1, the complete variable domain is EAGVVQSPRYKIIEKKQPVAFWCNPISGHNTLYWYLQNLGQGPELLIRYENEEAVDDSQLPKDRFSAERLKGVDSTLKIQPAELGDSAVYLCASSLGKQGMNTEAFFGQGTRLTVV.

The rearrangement links TRBV7-2 to TRBJ2-6, with 9 bases aligning to TRBD2. The ends lost 7 bases at V and 0 bases at J; junction bases unmatched: 10. CDR1 is SGHTA, CDR2 FQGNSA, per germline. The CDR3 has 18 residues. The CDR3 is CASTLRAGGYSGANVLTF. The CDR3 DNA reads TGTGCCAGCACCCTTCGAGCGGGGGGTTACTCTGGGGCCAACGTCCTGACTTTC.

The gene calls are TRBV2 and TRBJ1-5; D is unresolved. The V end lost 7 bases, the J end lost 2 bases, and 15 bases lay between the germline ends. This CDR3 has 15 amino acids. Germline V CDR1 and CDR2: SNHLY, FYNNEI. CDR3 sequence: CASTNPGRGNQPQHF. The DNA of the CDR3 is TGTGCCAGCACCAACCCAGGCCGGGGCAATCAGCCCCAGCATTTT.

This clone showed up just once. This chain links TRBV29-1 with TRBJ2-5; D is unclear. Germline V gene lookup returns CDR1 SQVTM and CDR2 ANQGSEA. Trimming removed 5 bases at V and 4 bases at J, with 8 bases between. The CDR3 runs 11 residues. This CDR3 reads CSVSSLETQYF. The CDR3 DNA sequence: TGCAGCGTTTCGAGCCTAGAGACCCAGTACTTC.

The J gene is TRBJ1-3, the V gene TRBV3-1 (or the pseudogene TRBV3-2), with no clear D. V gave up 1 base and J gave up 9 bases, with 7 bases separating them. The CDR3 is 12 amino acids. Germline V lookup: CDR1 LGHDT, CDR2 YNNKEL (reference sequence). DNA of the CDR3: TGTGCCAGCAGCCAAGTAGGGAGCACCATATATTTT. Translation: CASSQVGSTIYF.

Here the CDR3 DNA reads TGTGCCAGCAGTTTTCAGGGATCCCAAGAGACCCAGTACTTC. Translating it yields CASSFQGSQETQYF. V and J are TRBV27 and TRBJ2-5, with D tentatively TRBD1 (5 bases). This CDR3 is 14 amino acids long. CDR1 and CDR2 from the germline V gene are MNHEY and SMNVEV (reference sequence). V was cut by 3 bases and J by 1 base, with 9 bases left in between.

V and J are TRBV12-3 or TRBV12-4 and TRBJ2-4; D is ambiguous. The CDR3 is made up of 12 amino acids. The V end lost 6 bases, the J end lost 15 bases, and 18 bases lay between the germline ends. The CDR3 DNA is TGTGCCAGCAGCATGGCCTCCACCCTCCTGTACTTC. Translating it yields CASSMASTLLYF.

This chain connects TRBV18 to TRBJ2-6; 10 nucleotides match TRBD1. CDR3 length: 21 residues. The V and J ends lost 6 bases and 0 bases, in that order; junction bases with no gene match: 17. CDR1 and CDR2 (germline): KGHSH, LQKENI. In DNA, the CDR3 is TGTGCCAGCTCCCAAGGCGTCGGGACAGGGGAATCTTTCTCTGGGGCCAACGTCCTGACTTTC. Amino acids: CASSQGVGTGESFSGANVLTF. Looking up the rest from reference TRBV18 and TRBJ2-6 gives the full variable domain: NAGVMQNPRHLVRRRGQEARLRCSPMKGHSHVYWYRQLPEEGLKFMVYLQKENIIDESGMPKERFSAEFPKEGPSILRIQQVVRGDSAAYFCASSQGVGTGESFSGANVLTFGAGSRLTVL.

The chain joins TRBV10-1 to TRBJ2-2, with 9 bases aligning to TRBD2. In germline, CDR1 is WNHNN, CDR2 SYGVQD (reference sequence). V dropped 8 bases and J dropped 6; count of bases not matched to a gene: 1. This CDR3 region has 12 residues. CDR3 bases: TGCGCCAGCGCGGGGGGGTCCGGGGAGCTGTTTTTT. This codes for CASAGGSGELFF.